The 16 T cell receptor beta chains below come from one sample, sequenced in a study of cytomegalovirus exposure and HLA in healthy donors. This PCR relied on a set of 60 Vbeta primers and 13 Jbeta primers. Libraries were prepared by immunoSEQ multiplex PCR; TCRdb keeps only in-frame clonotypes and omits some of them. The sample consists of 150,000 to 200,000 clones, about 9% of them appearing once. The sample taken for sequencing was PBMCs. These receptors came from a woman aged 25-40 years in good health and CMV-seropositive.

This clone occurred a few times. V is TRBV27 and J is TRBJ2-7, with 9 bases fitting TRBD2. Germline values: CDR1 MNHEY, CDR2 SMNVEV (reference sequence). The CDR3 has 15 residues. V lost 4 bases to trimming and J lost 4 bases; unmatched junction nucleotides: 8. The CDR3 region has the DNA TGTGCCAGCAGTTCCCTCAGCGGGAGGCGGTACGAGCAGTACTTC. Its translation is CASSSLSGRRYEQYF.

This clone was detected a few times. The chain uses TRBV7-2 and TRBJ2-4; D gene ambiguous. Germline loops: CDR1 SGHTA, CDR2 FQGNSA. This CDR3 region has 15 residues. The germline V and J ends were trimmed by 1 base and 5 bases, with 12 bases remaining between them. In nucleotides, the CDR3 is TGTGCCAGCAGCTTAGGAGCTTTAAGAGAAAACATTCAGTACTTC. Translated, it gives CASSLGALRENIQYF.

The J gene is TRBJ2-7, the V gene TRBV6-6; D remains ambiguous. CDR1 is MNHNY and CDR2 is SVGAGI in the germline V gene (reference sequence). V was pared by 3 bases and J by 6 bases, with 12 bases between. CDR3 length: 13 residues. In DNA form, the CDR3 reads TGTGCCAGCAGTTATCCTAGTGCGGTCGAGCAGTACTTC. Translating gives CASSYPSAVEQYF.

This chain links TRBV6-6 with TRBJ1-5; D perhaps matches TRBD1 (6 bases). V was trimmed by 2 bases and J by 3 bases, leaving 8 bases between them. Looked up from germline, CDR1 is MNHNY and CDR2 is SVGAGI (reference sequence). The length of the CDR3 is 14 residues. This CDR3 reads CASSYRDNNQPQHF. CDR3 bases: TGTGCCAGCAGTTACCGGGACAACAATCAGCCCCAGCATTTT.

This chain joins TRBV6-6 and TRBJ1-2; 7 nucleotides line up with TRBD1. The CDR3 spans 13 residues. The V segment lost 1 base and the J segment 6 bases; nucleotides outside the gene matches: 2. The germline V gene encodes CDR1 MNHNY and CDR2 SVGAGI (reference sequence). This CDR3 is CASSYFTGDGYTF. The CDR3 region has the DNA TGTGCCAGCAGTTACTTCACAGGGGATGGCTACACCTTC.

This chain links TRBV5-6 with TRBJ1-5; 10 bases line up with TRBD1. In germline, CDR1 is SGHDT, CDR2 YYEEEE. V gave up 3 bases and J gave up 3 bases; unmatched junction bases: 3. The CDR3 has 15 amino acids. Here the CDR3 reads CASSSGTGVNQPQHF. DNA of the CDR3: TGTGCCAGCAGCTCCGGGACAGGGGTCAATCAGCCCCAGCATTTT.

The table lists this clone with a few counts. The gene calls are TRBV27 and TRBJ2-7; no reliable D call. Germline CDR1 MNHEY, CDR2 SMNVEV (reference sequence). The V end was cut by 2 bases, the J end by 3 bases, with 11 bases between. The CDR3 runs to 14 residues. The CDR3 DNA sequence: TGTGCCAGCAGTTTAAGTCTGCGAGACTACGAGCAGTACTTC. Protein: CASSLSLRDYEQYF.

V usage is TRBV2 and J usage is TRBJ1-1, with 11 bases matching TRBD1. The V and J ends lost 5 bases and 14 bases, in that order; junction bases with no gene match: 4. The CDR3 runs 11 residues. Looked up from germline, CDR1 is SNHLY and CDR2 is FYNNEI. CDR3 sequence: CASSRGQGGFF. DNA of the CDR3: TGTGCCAGCAGTAGGGGACAGGGGGGCTTCTTT.

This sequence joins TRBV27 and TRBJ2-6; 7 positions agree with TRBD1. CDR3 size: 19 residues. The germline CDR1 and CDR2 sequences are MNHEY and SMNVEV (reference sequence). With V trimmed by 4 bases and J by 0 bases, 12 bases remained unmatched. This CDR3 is CASSSRLRGPVSGANVLTF. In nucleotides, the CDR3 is TGTGCCAGCAGTTCTCGGTTAAGGGGGCCAGTCTCTGGGGCCAACGTCCTGACTTTC.

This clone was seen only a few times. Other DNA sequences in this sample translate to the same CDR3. As DNA, the CDR3 is TGTGCCAGCAGCTTAGGAGCTGGGGCCAACGTCCTGACTTTC. This sequence encodes CASSLGAGANVLTF. This chain links TRBV7-7 with TRBJ2-6; D is ambiguous. Germline CDR1 and CDR2: SSHAT and FNYEAQ (reference sequence). The CDR3 extends over 14 amino acids. V was shortened by 1 base and J by 2 bases, with 3 bases between the two germline ends. The full variable domain, completed using reference TRBV7-7 and TRBJ2-6, is GAGVSQSPRYKVTKRGQDVTLRCDPISSHATLYWYQQALGQGPEFLTYFNYEAQPDKSGLPSDRFSAERPEGSISTLTIQRTEQRDSAMYRCASSLGAGANVLTFGAGSRLTVL.

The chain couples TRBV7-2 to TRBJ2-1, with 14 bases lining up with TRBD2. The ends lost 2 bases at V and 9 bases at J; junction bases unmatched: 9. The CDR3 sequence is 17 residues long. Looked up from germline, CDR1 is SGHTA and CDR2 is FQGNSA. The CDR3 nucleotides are TGTGCCAGCAGCTTAATGGGACTAGCGGGAGCCCAGGGTGAGCAGTTCTTC. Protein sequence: CASSLMGLAGAQGEQFF.

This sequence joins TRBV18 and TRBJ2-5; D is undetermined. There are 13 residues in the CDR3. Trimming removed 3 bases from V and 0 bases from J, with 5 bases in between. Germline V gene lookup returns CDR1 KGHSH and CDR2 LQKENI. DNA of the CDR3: TGTGCCAGCTCACCCCCGGACCAAGAGACCCAGTACTTC. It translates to CASSPPDQETQYF.

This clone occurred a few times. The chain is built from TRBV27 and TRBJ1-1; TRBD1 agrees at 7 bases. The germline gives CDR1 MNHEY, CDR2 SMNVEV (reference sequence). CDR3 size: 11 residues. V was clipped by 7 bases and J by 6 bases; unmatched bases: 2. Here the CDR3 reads CASIRGAEAFF. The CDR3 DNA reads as TGTGCCAGCATCAGGGGGGCTGAAGCTTTCTTT.

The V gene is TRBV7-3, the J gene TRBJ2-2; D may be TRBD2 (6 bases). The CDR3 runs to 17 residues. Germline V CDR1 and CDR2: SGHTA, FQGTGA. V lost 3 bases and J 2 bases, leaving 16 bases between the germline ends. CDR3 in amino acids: CASSFLPGTRNTGELFF. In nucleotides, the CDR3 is TGTGCCAGCAGCTTCCTCCCGGGGACTCGAAACACCGGGGAGCTGTTTTTT.

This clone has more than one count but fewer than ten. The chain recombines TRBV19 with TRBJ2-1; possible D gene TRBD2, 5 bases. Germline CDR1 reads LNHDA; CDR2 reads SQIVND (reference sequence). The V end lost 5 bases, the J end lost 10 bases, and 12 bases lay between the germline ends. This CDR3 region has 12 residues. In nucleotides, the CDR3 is TGTGCCAGTAGTTCTCCCTCGGGGGAGCAGTTCTTC. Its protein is CASSSPSGEQFF.

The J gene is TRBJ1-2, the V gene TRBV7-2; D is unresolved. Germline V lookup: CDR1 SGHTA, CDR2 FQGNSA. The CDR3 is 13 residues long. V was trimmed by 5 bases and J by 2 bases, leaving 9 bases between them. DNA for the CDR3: TGTGCCAGCAGCCCGGACTCGAACTATGGCTACACCTTC. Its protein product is CASSPDSNYGYTF.